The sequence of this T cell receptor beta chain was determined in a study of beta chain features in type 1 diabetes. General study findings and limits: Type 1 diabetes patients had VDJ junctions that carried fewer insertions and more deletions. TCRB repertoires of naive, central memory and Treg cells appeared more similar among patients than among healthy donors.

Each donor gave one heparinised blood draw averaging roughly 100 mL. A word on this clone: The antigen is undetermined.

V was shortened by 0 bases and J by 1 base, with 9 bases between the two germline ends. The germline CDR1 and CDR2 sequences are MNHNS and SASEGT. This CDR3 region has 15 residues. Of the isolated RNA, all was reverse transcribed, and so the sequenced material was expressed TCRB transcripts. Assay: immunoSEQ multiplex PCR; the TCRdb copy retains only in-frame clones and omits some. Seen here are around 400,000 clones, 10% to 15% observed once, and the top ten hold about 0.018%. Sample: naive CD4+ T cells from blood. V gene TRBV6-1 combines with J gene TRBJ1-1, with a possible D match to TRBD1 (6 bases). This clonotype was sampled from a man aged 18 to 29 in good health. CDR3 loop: CASSEADRENTEAFF. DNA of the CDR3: TGTGCCAGCAGTGAAGCGGACAGAGAGAACACTGAAGCTTTCTTT.